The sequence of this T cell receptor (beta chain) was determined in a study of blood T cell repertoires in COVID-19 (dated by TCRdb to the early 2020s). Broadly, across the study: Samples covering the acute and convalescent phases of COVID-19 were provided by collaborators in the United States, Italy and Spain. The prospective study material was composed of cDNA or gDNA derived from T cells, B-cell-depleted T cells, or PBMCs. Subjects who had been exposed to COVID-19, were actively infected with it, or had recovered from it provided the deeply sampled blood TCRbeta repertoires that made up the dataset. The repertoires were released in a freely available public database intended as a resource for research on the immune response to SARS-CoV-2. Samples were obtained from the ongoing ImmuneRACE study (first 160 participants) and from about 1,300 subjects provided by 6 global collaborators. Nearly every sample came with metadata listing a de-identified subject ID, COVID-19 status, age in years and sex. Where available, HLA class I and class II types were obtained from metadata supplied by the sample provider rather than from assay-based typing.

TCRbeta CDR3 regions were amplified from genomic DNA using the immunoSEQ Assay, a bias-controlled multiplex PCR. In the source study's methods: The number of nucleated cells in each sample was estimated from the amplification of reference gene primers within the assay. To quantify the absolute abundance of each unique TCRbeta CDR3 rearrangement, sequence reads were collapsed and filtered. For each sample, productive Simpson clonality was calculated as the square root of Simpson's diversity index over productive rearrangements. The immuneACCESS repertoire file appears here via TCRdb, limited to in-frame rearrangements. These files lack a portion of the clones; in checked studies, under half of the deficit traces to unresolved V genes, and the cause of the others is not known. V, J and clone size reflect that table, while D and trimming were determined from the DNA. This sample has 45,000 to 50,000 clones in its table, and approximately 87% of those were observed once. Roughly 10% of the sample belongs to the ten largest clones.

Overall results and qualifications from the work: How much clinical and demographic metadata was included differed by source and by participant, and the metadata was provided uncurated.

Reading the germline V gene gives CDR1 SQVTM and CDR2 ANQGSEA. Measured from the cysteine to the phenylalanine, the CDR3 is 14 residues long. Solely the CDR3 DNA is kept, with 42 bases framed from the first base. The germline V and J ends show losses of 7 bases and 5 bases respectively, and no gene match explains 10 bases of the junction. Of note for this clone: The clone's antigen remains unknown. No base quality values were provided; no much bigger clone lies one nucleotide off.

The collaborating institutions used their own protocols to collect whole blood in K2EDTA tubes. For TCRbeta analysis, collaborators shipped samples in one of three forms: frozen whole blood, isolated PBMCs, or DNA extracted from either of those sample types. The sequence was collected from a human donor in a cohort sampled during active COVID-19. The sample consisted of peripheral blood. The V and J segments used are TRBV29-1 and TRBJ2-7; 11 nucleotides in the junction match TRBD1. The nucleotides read TGCAGCGCCGTCACGGGACAGGGGGTTCACGAGCAGTACTTC. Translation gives CSAVTGQGVHEQYF.